The 13 T cell receptor beta chains given below trace back to one sample, sequenced in a study of regulatory dendritic cells for organ transplantation. Sequenced by immunoSEQ multiplex PCR; TCRdb stores in-frame clones only, minus some. The sample lists around 30,000 clones, roughly 84% occurring once. The sample was naive CD8+ T cells from blood. As to subset: CD45RA+ naive T cells. The source is a human donor in good health.

The chain carries TRBV5-8 and TRBJ1-2, with D possibly TRBD1 on 5 matching bases. Trimming left V 5 bases short and J 6 bases short, with 20 bases between. Per germline, CDR1 SGHTS and CDR2 YDEGEE. The CDR3 runs 15 residues. The CDR3 DNA follows: TGTGCCAGCAGTTTTGACACCGCCCCCAGGGATGGCTACACCTTC. Protein product: CASSFDTAPRDGYTF.

The V gene is TRBV5-5, the J gene TRBJ2-1; 10 nucleotides align to TRBD2. Germline CDR1 is SGHKS and CDR2 is YYEKEE (reference sequence). After removal of 4 bases from V and 3 bases from J, the junction contained 7 bases not matched to a gene. This CDR3 comprises 16 residues. The CDR3 protein is CASSLILAGDYNEQFF. CDR3 nucleotides: TGTGCCAGCAGCCTGATTCTAGCGGGGGACTACAATGAGCAGTTCTTC.

The chain joins TRBV4-1 to TRBJ2-2; 8 positions match TRBD1. Germline V gives CDR1 MGHRA, CDR2 YSYEKL. The CDR3 runs to 20 residues. V shed 4 bases, J shed 0 bases, and the junction held 16 bases outside the gene matches. This CDR3 reads CASSPRTGTHGSANTGELFF. The CDR3 nucleotides are TGCGCCAGCAGCCCTCGGACAGGGACGCACGGATCCGCGAACACCGGGGAGCTGTTTTTT.

The CDR3 reads CASSRGGGDTEAFF. CDR3 bases: TGTGCCAGCAGCCGGGGGGGAGGAGACACTGAAGCTTTCTTT. This sequence joins TRBV7-9 and TRBJ1-1; maybe TRBD1 (5 bases). Germline CDR1 SEHNR, CDR2 FQNEAQ (reference sequence). V shed 5 bases and J shed 3 bases, with 13 bases lying between them. This CDR3 region has 14 residues.

V usage is TRBV6-5 and J usage is TRBJ2-5, with a tentative D call TRBD1 (6 bases). Trimming shortened V by 5 bases and J by 4 bases, and 11 bases separated the two germline ends. Germline CDR1 reads MNHEY; CDR2 reads SVGAGI. This CDR3 comprises 13 residues. The CDR3 DNA sequence: TGTGCCAGCAGTCAAACAGGGCGAGAGACCCAGTACTTC. Protein sequence: CASSQTGRETQYF.

This chain uses TRBV6-4 with TRBJ1-4, with D tentatively TRBD1 (6 bases). CDR3 length equals 14 residues. Between the trimmed V and J ends, which lost 3 bases and 7 bases, there was a span of 12 bases. The germline V gene has CDR1 MRHNA and CDR2 SNTAGT. DNA for the CDR3: TGTGCCAGCAGTGAGCACAGGGAGGGTGAAAAACTGTTTTTT. It codes for CASSEHREGEKLFF.

V gene TRBV6-1 combines with J gene TRBJ1-6, with D possibly matching TRBD1 (6 bases). Germline CDR1 MNHNS, CDR2 SASEGT. This CDR3 is 17 amino acids long. Trimming removed 0 bases at V and 6 bases at J, with 15 bases between. CDR3 residues: CASSEARGGRGNSPLHF. Here the CDR3 DNA reads TGTGCCAGCAGTGAAGCAAGGGGGGGAAGGGGTAATTCACCCCTCCACTTT.

The chain combines TRBV6-6 with TRBJ2-5; D unresolved. V was trimmed by 2 bases and J by 7 bases, leaving 17 bases between them. In germline, CDR1 is MNHNY, CDR2 SVGAGI (reference sequence). The CDR3 length is 15 residues. This CDR3 is CASSYVGDEARTQYF. The CDR3 coding sequence is TGTGCCAGCAGTTACGTTGGTGATGAGGCCAGGACCCAGTACTTC.

This chain uses TRBV29-1 with TRBJ1-4; 8 nucleotides agree with TRBD1. Unmatched junction bases numbered 13, after V lost 4 bases and J lost 0 bases. Per germline, CDR1 SQVTM and CDR2 ANQGSEA. The CDR3 length is 18 residues. In DNA form, the CDR3 reads TGCAGCGTTGGTGAGATAGGGACAGGAGTCGCAACTAATGAAAAACTGTTTTTT. Translating gives CSVGEIGTGVATNEKLFF.

The V and J genes are TRBV7-3 and TRBJ2-1, with 9 bases matching TRBD2. There are 15 residues in the CDR3. The germline V gene has CDR1 SGHTA and CDR2 FQGTGA. Germline trimming cut 5 bases from V and 8 bases from J; bases unmatched to any gene: 10. CDR3 region: CASSPGLAGGDEQFF. The CDR3 DNA reads as TGTGCCAGCAGCCCGGGACTAGCAGGCGGCGATGAGCAGTTCTTC.

The rearrangement links TRBV13 to TRBJ2-7, with D perhaps matching TRBD2 (5 bases). Deletions cut 3 bases from V and 4 bases from J, with 16 bases between. This CDR3 spans 15 amino acids. The germline CDR1 and CDR2 sequences are PRHDT and FYEKMQ (reference sequence). In DNA form, the CDR3 reads TGTGCCAGCAGCTTTGGCGGGCAGACCACATACGAGCAGTACTTC. Its translation is CASSFGGQTTYEQYF.

As concerns this clone: One end of the junction fails to match germline, which may point to a read error. CDR3 residues: CASSPGHSNEQYF. The CDR3 DNA sequence: TGTGCCAGCAGCCCGGGACACTCCAACGAGCAGTACTTC. The rearrangement joins TRBV9 to TRBJ2-7; D is perhaps TRBD1 (6 bases). CDR1 is SGDLS, CDR2 YYNGEE, per germline. The CDR3 sequence is 13 residues long.

CDR3 residues: CASSFDYSRTRYTDTQYF. The CDR3 DNA reads as TGTGCCAGCAGCTTCGACTATTCAAGGACTAGATACACAGATACGCAGTATTTT. The chain links TRBV11-2 to TRBJ2-3; 7 bases are shared with TRBD2. The CDR3 covers 18 residues. V gave up 3 bases and J gave up 2 bases; unmatched junction bases: 14. Germline loops: CDR1 SGHAT, CDR2 FQNNGV.